This section outlines one T cell receptor (beta chain) sequence together with its context. Antigen specificity is unknown. This specimen belongs to a study of OX40 agonist ivuxolimab in advanced cancers. Study-wide background: From roughly 23 to 90 years was the age range, with a mean of roughly 64 years, and around 84% were male.

The assay was immunoSEQ multiplex PCR, and TCRdb's table has in-frame clones only and misses some. Of more than 65,000 clones in the sample, approximately 89% are singletons; the top ten hold around 1%. Broader study findings: At 0.1-3.0 mg/kg, partial responders had clonal expansion among the lowest observed. Dosing at 0.1 to 3.0 mg/kg was accompanied by clonal expansion of CD4+ and CD8+ blood T cells by week 6.

The clonotype was recovered from an adult with an advanced solid tumor such as melanoma, head and neck, liver or kidney cancer. The sequences come from CD4+ or CD8+ T cells sorted from blood, collected in a trial of the OX40 agonist ivuxolimab.

This CDR3 reads CASSLGTGGRNTEAFF. In DNA, the CDR3 is TGTGCCAGCAGCTTGGGGACAGGGGGCCGGAACACTGAAGCTTTCTTT. The genes are TRBV5-8 and TRBJ1-1; 11 bases are a match to TRBD1. The CDR3 length is 16 residues. Per the germline V gene, CDR1 is SGHTS and CDR2 is YDEGEE. Trimming cost V 0 bases and J 1 base; bases outside gene matches: 2.